This TCR beta chain was obtained from a study of shared clonotypes between healthy human individuals. Study overall: A couple of female and a few male donors aged 18 to 49 were enrolled. Overall study results and limits: Naive subsets generally exceeded memory subsets in estimated richness.

In the case of this clone: Its antigen is currently unknown.

In the study's own analysis: Filtering differed, since immunoSEQ gave only junction sequences and no quality scores. Produced via immunoSEQ multiplex PCR; TCRdb's table is partial and in-frame only. The D gene and trimming were derived from the DNA, and the V and J assignments and clone size from that table. The sample contains 2 million or so clones, around 95% of which appear only once. Losses at the gene ends were 5 bases for V and 7 bases for J; bases not matched to a gene: 7. There are 15 residues in the CDR3. Germline V lookup: CDR1 SGHNT, CDR2 YYREEE (reference sequence). Splitting the CD4+ cells yielded a CD45RA+ naive subset and a CD45RA-negative memory subset.

Sequenced sample: naive CD4+ T cells sorted from blood. Subset denoted: CD45RA+ positively selected. The source of this sequence is a man younger than 30 in good health. The chain recombines TRBV5-4 with TRBJ1-6; TRBD1 aligns across 9 bases. CDR3: CASSSGTGLNSPLHF. The CDR3 DNA sequence: TGTGCCAGCAGTTCTGGGACAGGGCTAAATTCACCCCTCCACTTT. The whole variable domain, remainder taken from reference TRBV5-4 and TRBJ1-6, is ETGVTQSPTHLIKTRGQQVTLRCSSQSGHNTVSWYQQALGQGPQFIFQYYREEENGRGNFPPRFSGLQFPNYSSELNVNALELDDSALYLCASSSGTGLNSPLHFGNGTRLTVT.